This TCR beta chain originates from a study of T cell changes during pregnancy in multiple sclerosis. Germline V gene data show CDR1 as GTSNPN and CDR2 as SVGIG (reference sequence). The CDR3 sequence is 12 residues long. V was trimmed by 5 bases and J by 4 bases, leaving 10 bases between them. Clones were read by immunoSEQ multiplex PCR, and TCRdb kept only the in-frame ones, dropping some. The sample records tens of thousands of clones, under 90% being singletons. The V gene is TRBV30, the J gene TRBJ2-3, with D maybe TRBD1 (6 bases). The receptor was derived from a female donor in good health, enrolled as a control in a pregnancy study. The sequences come from peripheral blood, collected in the first trimester of pregnancy. The DNA for the CDR3 is TGTGCCTGGGGCAGGGGAGCAGATACGCAGTATTTT. Its translation: CAWGRGADTQYF.